Following are 20 T cell receptor beta chains from one sample sequenced in a study of blood T cells in healthy people across ages. The authors ran a second PCR of about 6 to 12 cycles using a sample-barcoded 5' primer and a J-beta primer mix. TCRdb called the 5' RACE reads again in MiXCR, with one record for every CDR3 protein. The repertoire holds under 800,000 distinct CDR3 sequences, approximately 43% seen once, with 20% to 25% in the top ten. What was sequenced was blood. All receptors derive from a woman in her sixties or seventies in good health.

This rearrangement joins TRBV24-1 to TRBJ2-1; tentatively, D is TRBD1 (6 bases). Germline V gene sequence: CDR1 KGHDR, CDR2 SFDVKD. CDR3 size: 14 residues. Trimming cost V 2 bases and J 8 bases, with 12 bases left between them. The CDR3 DNA reads TGTGCCACCAGTGATTATACAGGGTGGCATGAGCAGTTCTTC. This sequence encodes CATSDYTGWHEQFF.

Ten or more counts support this clonotype. The chain combines TRBV29-1 with TRBJ2-3; D is unclear. There are 13 residues in the CDR3. Trimming removed 4 bases at V and 4 bases at J, with 12 bases between. Germline values: CDR1 SQVTM, CDR2 ANQGSEA. The CDR3 loop is CSVGRRMSDTQYF. As DNA, the CDR3 is TGCAGCGTTGGACGTCGGATGTCAGATACGCAGTATTTT.

CDR3 amino acids: CASSPGLDCPKYF. The CDR3 nucleotides are TGTGCCAGCAGCCCGGGGCTGGACTGCCCGAAGTACTTC. The chain is built from TRBV3-1 and TRBJ2-7; D could derive from TRBD1 or TRBD2 (5 bases each). CDR3 size: 13 residues. The V and J ends lost 4 bases and 11 bases respectively, with 18 bases between them. The germline gives CDR1 LGHDT, CDR2 YNNKEL (reference sequence).

The rearrangement joins TRBV7-2 to TRBJ1-2; D unclear. V lost 1 base and J lost 0, with 15 bases in between. Germline CDR1 SGHTA, CDR2 FQGNSA. CDR3 length: 17 amino acids. The CDR3 nucleotides are TGTGCCAGCAGCTTAGGTTCGCCCCGCGGACCTAACTATGGCTACACCTTC. Translating gives CASSLGSPRGPNYGYTF.

J is TRBJ2-5 and V is TRBV20-1; 7 bases match TRBD1. The CDR3 extends over 13 amino acids. The germline V gene encodes CDR1 DFQATT and CDR2 SNEGSKA (reference sequence). V dropped 1 base and J dropped 4; count of bases not matched to a gene: 3. CDR3: CSARGDRVETQYF. CDR3 sequence (DNA): TGCAGTGCTAGAGGTGACAGGGTAGAGACCCAGTACTTC.

This clonotype was seen only a few times. Here the CDR3 reads CASSLQAIAKNIQYF. The CDR3 DNA sequence: TGTGCCAGCAGCTTACAGGCCATAGCCAAAAACATTCAGTACTTC. The V and J genes are TRBV7-8 and TRBJ2-4, with no clear D. V lost 2 bases and J lost 0, with 8 bases in between. CDR3 length equals 15 residues. Germline V gene lookup returns CDR1 SGHVS and CDR2 FQNEAQ.

In this sample, this clonotype turned up a few times. This sequence joins TRBV20-1 and TRBJ2-7, with D perhaps matching TRBD1 or TRBD2 (6 bases each). Germline-derived CDR1 and CDR2 are DFQATT and SNEGSKA (reference sequence). V shed 3 bases and J shed 6 bases, with 18 bases lying between them. This CDR3 is built from 14 residues. The CDR3 is CSASSAGGSAEQYF. DNA of the CDR3: TGCAGTGCTAGTTCGGCCGGGGGCTCGGCCGAGCAGTACTTC.

The chain recombines TRBV7-3 with TRBJ2-1, with 8 nucleotides matching TRBD1. CDR3 length equals 15 residues. The junction had 6 bases not matched to a gene; V was cut back by 6 bases and J by 2 bases. Per germline, CDR1 SGHTA and CDR2 FQGTGA. The CDR3 sequence is CASSLLQGAYNEQFF. CDR3 in DNA: TGTGCCAGCAGTCTCCTACAGGGGGCCTACAATGAGCAGTTCTTC.

The chain combines TRBV5-1 with TRBJ2-3; no firm D call. The length of the CDR3 is 14 residues. V lost 4 bases and J lost 2, with 11 bases in between. CDR1 is SGHRS and CDR2 is YFSETQ in the germline V gene. The CDR3 spells CASSAVTVTDTQYF. The CDR3 nucleotides read TGCGCCAGCAGCGCGGTAACAGTCACAGATACGCAGTATTTT.

The CDR3 is CASSYPTVTGELFF. CDR3 sequence (DNA): TGTGCCAGCAGTTACCCGACGGTCACCGGGGAGCTGTTTTTT. This chain joins TRBV6-2 or TRBV6-3 and TRBJ2-2; D is undetermined. The CDR3 covers 14 residues. Per germline, CDR1 MNHEY and CDR2 SVGEGT. Trimming removed 2 bases from V and 4 bases from J, with 8 bases in between.

The rearrangement links TRBV5-1 to TRBJ2-3; D unresolved. V lost 4 bases, J lost 2 bases, and 5 bases lay in between. CDR3 length: 12 residues. Germline V CDR1 and CDR2: SGHRS, YFSETQ. The CDR3 reads CASSKDTDTQYF. Written as DNA, the CDR3 is TGCGCCAGCAGCAAAGACACAGATACGCAGTATTTT.

This clonotype was observed at least ten times. The CDR3, as DNA: TGTGCCAGCAGCGCAGAGGTCCGGGATGAGCAGTTCTTC. It translates to CASSAEVRDEQFF. This chain uses TRBV9 with TRBJ2-1; D remains ambiguous. V gave up 3 bases and J gave up 8 bases, with 12 bases separating them. The V gene's germline CDR1 is SGDLS and CDR2 YYNGEE. CDR3 length: 13 amino acids.

This clonotype was seen a few times. The J gene is TRBJ2-3, the V gene TRBV7-3; TRBD2 aligns across 9 bases. J was trimmed by 5 bases and V by 0 bases; bases with no gene match: 6. CDR3 length equals 16 residues. Germline V CDR1 and CDR2: SGHTA, FQGTGA. Written as DNA, the CDR3 is TGTGCCAGCAGCTTAACTAGCGGGAGTAAGGGAGATACGCAGTATTTT. Its protein is CASSLTSGSKGDTQYF.

This clonotype showed up many times. V gene TRBV9 combines with J gene TRBJ1-2; D ambiguous. Germline values: CDR1 SGDLS, CDR2 YYNGEE. The CDR3 is 15 residues long. V was pared by 0 bases and J by 2 bases, with 11 bases between. CDR3 sequence (DNA): TGTGCCAGCAGCGTAGAGGAAGCGACGAACTATGGCTACACCTTC. Translated, it gives CASSVEEATNYGYTF.

The rearrangement joins TRBV9 to TRBJ2-1, with TRBD2 identical over 9 bases. The CDR3 covers 15 residues. CDR1 and CDR2 (germline): SGDLS, YYNGEE. V lost 0 bases to trimming and J lost 9 bases; unmatched junction nucleotides: 7. The CDR3 DNA reads TGTGCCAGCAGCGTAGTTGGTAGCGGGAGCCTTGAGCAGTTCTTC. It yields the protein CASSVVGSGSLEQFF.

This clonotype was detected only a few times. The V gene is TRBV24-1, the J gene TRBJ2-5; D is ambiguous. The CDR3 is made up of 13 amino acids. In germline, CDR1 is KGHDR, CDR2 SFDVKD. V was shortened by 2 bases and J by 3 bases, with 6 bases between the two germline ends. CDR3 sequence: CATSDSHEETQYF. In DNA, the CDR3 is TGTGCCACCAGTGATTCGCACGAAGAGACCCAGTACTTC.

In its sample, this clonotype was seen many times. V and J are TRBV19 and TRBJ2-7; no clear D gene. V gave up 6 bases and J gave up 2 bases, with 8 bases separating them. This CDR3 has 12 residues. Germline CDR1 is LNHDA and CDR2 is SQIVND (reference sequence). The CDR3 loop reads CASSGFTYEQYF. The CDR3 coding sequence is TGTGCCAGTAGCGGTTTTACCTACGAGCAGTACTTC. The full variable domain, rest sourced from reference TRBV19 and TRBJ2-7, is DGGITQSPKYLFRKEGQNVTLSCEQNLNHDAMYWYRQDPGQGLRLIYYSQIVNDFQKGDIAEGYSVSREKKESFPLTVTSAQKNPTAFYLCASSGFTYEQYFGPGTRLTVT.

This clonotype was seen many times. The J gene is TRBJ1-2, the V gene TRBV9, with D possibly TRBD1 on 5 matching bases. V was trimmed by 2 bases and J by 1 base, leaving 6 bases between them. The CDR3 spans 13 residues. Germline CDR1 and CDR2: SGDLS and YYNGEE. CDR3 loop: CASSVDSNYGYTF. As DNA, the CDR3 is TGTGCCAGCAGCGTCGACAGTAACTATGGCTACACCTTC.

This clonotype showed up just a few times. A much more abundant neighbour one base away suggests this may be a read error. This chain uses TRBV19 with TRBJ2-1; 9 positions agree with TRBD2. This CDR3 is built from 14 residues. Germline V gene lookup returns CDR1 LNHDA and CDR2 SQIVND (reference sequence). V shed 5 bases and J 6 bases; nucleotides not matched to a gene: 5. In nucleotides, the CDR3 is TGTGCCAGTAGTGCAGCGGGGGGTACCAATGAGCAGTTCTTC. Translating gives CASSAAGGTNEQFF.

CDR3 sequence: CASSVRMAGYGYTF. The CDR3 nucleotides are TGTGCCAGCAGCGTAAGGATGGCGGGGTATGGCTACACCTTC. This chain uses TRBV9 with TRBJ1-2, with unresolved D. The CDR3 loop spans 14 amino acids. Deletions cut 1 base from V and 5 bases from J, with 12 bases between. Germline V gives CDR1 SGDLS, CDR2 YYNGEE.